This T cell receptor (beta chain) was profiled in a study of blood T cells in healthy people across ages (dated by TCRdb to the mid-2010s). For context, the study as a whole: In model experiments, roughly one uniquely barcoded TCR beta cDNA molecule per two T cells was captured by template switching. Four age groups were formed from the donors: young (average approximately 15 years), middle-aged (around 39), aged (around 68) and long-lived (82). To avoid experimental bias, donors of different ages were spread randomly across the sequencing lanes. Age-related changes in TCR beta repertoire diversity were measured in the study by deep sequencing normalized with unique cDNA molecular identifiers. The study analyzed two additional independent replicas of 1 million unique cDNA reads from the same blood draw for two donors, one aged 18 to 30 and one aged 80 or older. Study-wide findings and limitations: Compared with the aged group, more naive CD4+ T cells, fewer expanded clones and increased TCR diversity were shown by the long-lived group, suggesting age selection. The CMV infection status of donors was not known, potentially confounding age-related changes in expanded clonotypes. Because profiling used bulk unsorted PBMCs, naive and antigen-experienced compartments could not be compared conclusively. As age increased, observed TCR beta diversity per million T cells dropped in a roughly linear way, and a significant reduction was already evident by age around 41. A strong correlation was found between observed TCR beta diversity and the percentage of naive T cells measured by flow cytometry. Estimates of total diversity based on one million sequenced T cells were considered lower bounds and underestimates.

This clonotype appeared a single time. The target of this receptor is not known. Base qualities are not at hand, and no much larger clone is one base apart. A single read counts as weak evidence. The donors were roughly 40 Caucasian individuals from Russia, aged 6 to 90 years, who were systemically healthy. Each donor gave around 9.9 milliliters of peripheral blood, collected into EDTA-treated Vacutainer tubes. PBMCs were isolated by Ficoll-Paque density-gradient centrifugation, with at least 6 million obtained per sample. Total RNA was extracted from PBMCs with Trizol reagent, with at least 6 micrograms obtained per sample. For every donor, an aliquot of PBMCs went through flow cytometry to measure the percentages of naive CD45RAhigh/CD27high T cells. The library was generated by 5' RACE. Sequencing used an Illumina HiSeq 2500. A second roughly 6 to 11 cycle PCR used a sample-barcoded 5' primer and a J-beta primer mix. A template-switch 5' adaptor carrying 12 random nucleotides introduced a unique molecular identifier onto each TCR beta cDNA molecule. At least 2.5 million CDR3-containing paired-end reads were obtained from each sample. The Mint cDNA synthesis kit, primed by a TRBC-specific oligonucleotide, was used to synthesize first-strand cDNA from all RNA. Following uracil-DNA glycosylase treatment, a first 18-cycle PCR with universal primers M1SS and BC2_uni_R was performed on all cDNA. As for the authors' bioinformatics: Normalization of each sample was performed by random selection of 1 million high-quality reads, each carrying a distinct molecular identifier. Instead of being binned into consensus sequences, reads that shared molecular identifiers were thrown out. MiTCR, with a Q25 quality threshold and the strictest error-elimination algorithm, was used for CDR3 identification, clonotype clustering and error correction. A nonparametric unseen species model using Euler transformation provided a lower-bound estimate of total TCR beta diversity. Starting from the raw public reads, TCRdb applied fastp trimming at Q25, assembled clones with MiXCR and retained in-frame beta chains. Every distinct CDR3 protein forms one entry, paired with its most common genes and DNA. The V and J calls and clone size come from TCRdb's table, not from the authors' own analysis. This sample is represented by 600,000 to 650,000 distinct CDR3 sequences; roughly three fifths of them were singletons. The ten biggest clones cover 35% to 40% of the sample.

CDR1 and CDR2, looked up from the germline V gene, are SGHTA and FQGNSA. Its CDR3 holds 17 amino acids, cysteine through phenylalanine. Left in the record is the CDR3 DNA by itself, 51 bases read in frame from the first base. This sequence originates from a man aged 55 to 70 in good health. Sequencing was performed on blood. This sequence uses TRBV7-2 and TRBJ2-1, with the D gene tentatively TRBD1 or TRBD2, based on 5 matching bases in each. The closer fit of TRBJ2-7 to the DNA end suggests the J call may be wrong. The CDR3 here reads CASSLRGTTSGYDEQYF. The DNA is TGTGCCAGCAGCTTAAGAGGGACCACGAGTGGCTACGATGAGCAGTACTTC.